This T cell receptor (beta chain) was sequenced during a study of cytomegalovirus exposure and HLA in healthy donors. The CDR3 is 15 amino acids. Germline lookup yields CDR1 SGHTA and CDR2 FQGNSA. V gave up 2 bases and J gave up 5 bases, with 14 bases separating them. The primer mix had 60 Vbeta and 13 Jbeta primers. TCRdb's copy holds only in-frame clones and misses some; the assay was immunoSEQ multiplex PCR. The sample records about 55,000 clones, about 84% being singletons. This TCR was recovered from a man aged 25 to 45 in good health and CMV-seronegative. Specimen: PBMCs. The V call is TRBV7-2, the J call TRBJ2-3, with D perhaps matching TRBD1 (5 bases). CDR3 sequence reads: CASSLTQGDRDTQYF. DNA of the CDR3: TGTGCCAGCAGCTTAACGCAGGGTGATAGAGATACGCAGTATTTT.